The clone carrying this T cell receptor (beta chain) has more than one count but fewer than ten. Its antigen is not identified. Preparing the TCRbeta library involved the use of unique molecular identifiers. Each CDR3 protein gets one entry after TCRdb re-called the PCR reads with MiXCR. The data hold approximately 1,000,000 distinct CDR3 sequences, with about 26% observed a single time. The data were taken from a study of T-cell reconstitution after alpha-beta-depleted transplantation in children. Study results and limitations: Diversity of TCRbeta at day 60 was high in some patients, arising from surviving recipient T cells and thymic progenitors. T-cell counts and diversity at one year post-transplant came mainly from newly produced T cells.

CDR3 length: 14 amino acids. CDR1 and CDR2 (germline): LGHNA, YNFKEQ. V dropped 0 bases and J dropped 9 bases, with 9 bases sitting between them. Sequenced here: PBMCs, mostly from graft donor cells, sampled 360 days after TCRalphabeta/CD19-depleted stem cell transplant. The sequence derives from a boy younger than two who had a stem cell transplant for SCID, so the T cells may come from the graft donor. The chain carries TRBV4-2 and TRBJ2-6; D not certain. The CDR3 region has the DNA TGTGCCAGCAGCCAAGATTCCAGGAGCAACGTCCTGACTTTC. Translation: CASSQDSRSNVLTF.